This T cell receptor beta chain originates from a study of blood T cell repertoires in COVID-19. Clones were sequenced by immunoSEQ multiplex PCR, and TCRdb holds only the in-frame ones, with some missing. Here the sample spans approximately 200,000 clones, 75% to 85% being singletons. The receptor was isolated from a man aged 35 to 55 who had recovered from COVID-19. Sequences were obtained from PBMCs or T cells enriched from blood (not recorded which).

The CDR3 spells CASSPRQGTGGNTIYF. The CDR3 region has the DNA TGTGCCAGTAGTCCCCGACAGGGGACTGGAGGAAACACCATATATTTT. The chain carries TRBV19 and TRBJ1-3; 8 bases are a match to TRBD1. The CDR3 spans 16 residues. With V trimmed by 5 bases and J by 4 bases, 10 bases remained unmatched. The germline V gene has CDR1 LNHDA and CDR2 SQIVND (reference sequence).